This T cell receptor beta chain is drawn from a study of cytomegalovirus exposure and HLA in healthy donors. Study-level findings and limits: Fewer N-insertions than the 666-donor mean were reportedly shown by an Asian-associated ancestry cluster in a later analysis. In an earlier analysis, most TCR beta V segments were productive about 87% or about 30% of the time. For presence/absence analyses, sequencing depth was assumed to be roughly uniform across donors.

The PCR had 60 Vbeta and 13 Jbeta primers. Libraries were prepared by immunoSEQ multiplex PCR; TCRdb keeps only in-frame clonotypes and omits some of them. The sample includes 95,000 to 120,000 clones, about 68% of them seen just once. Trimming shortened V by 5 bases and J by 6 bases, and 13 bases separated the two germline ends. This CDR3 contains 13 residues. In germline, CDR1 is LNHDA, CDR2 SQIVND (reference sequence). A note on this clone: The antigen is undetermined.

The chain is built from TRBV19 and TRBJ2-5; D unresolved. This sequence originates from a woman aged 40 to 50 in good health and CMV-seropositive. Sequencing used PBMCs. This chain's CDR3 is CASSADLKQTQYF. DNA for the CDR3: TGTGCCAGTAGTGCTGATCTCAAGCAGACCCAGTACTTC.